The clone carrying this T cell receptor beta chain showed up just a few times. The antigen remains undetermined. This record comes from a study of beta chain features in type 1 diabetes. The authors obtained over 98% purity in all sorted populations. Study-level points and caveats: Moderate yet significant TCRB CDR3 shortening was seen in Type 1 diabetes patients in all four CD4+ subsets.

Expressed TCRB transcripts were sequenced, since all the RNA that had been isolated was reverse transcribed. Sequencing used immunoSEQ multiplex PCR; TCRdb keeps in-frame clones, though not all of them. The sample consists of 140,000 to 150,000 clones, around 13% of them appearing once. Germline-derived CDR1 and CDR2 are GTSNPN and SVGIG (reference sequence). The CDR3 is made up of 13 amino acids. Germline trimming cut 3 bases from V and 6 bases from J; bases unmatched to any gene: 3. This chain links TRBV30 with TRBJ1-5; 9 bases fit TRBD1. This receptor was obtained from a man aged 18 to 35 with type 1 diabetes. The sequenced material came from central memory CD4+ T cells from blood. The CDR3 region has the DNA TGTGCCTGGAGGGGACAGGGAACTCAGCCCCAGCATTTT. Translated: CAWRGQGTQPQHF.